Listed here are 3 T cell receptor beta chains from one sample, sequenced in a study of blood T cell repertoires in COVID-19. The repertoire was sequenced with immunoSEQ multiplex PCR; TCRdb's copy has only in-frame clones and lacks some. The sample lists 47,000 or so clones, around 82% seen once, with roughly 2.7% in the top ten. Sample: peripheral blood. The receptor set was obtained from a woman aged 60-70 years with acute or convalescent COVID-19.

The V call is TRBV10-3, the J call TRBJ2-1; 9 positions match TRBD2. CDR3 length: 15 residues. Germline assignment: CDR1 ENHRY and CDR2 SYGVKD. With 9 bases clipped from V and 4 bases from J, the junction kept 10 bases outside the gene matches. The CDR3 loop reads CAISGASGIYNEQFF. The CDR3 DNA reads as TGTGCCATATCAGGGGCTAGCGGGATTTACAATGAGCAGTTCTTC.

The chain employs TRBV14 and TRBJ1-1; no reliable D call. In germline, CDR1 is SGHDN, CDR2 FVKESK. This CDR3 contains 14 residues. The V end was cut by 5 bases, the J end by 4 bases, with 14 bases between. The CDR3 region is CASSLTPSITEAFF. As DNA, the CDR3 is TGTGCCAGCAGCTTAACACCCTCGATCACTGAAGCTTTCTTT.

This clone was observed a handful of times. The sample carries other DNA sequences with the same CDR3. CDR3 loop: CAISDRDTEAFF. The CDR3 DNA follows: TGTGCCATCTCCGACAGGGACACTGAAGCTTTCTTT. The V and J genes are TRBV10-3 and TRBJ1-1, with 7 bases that match TRBD1. V dropped 8 bases and J dropped 3; count of bases not matched to a gene: 3. The CDR3 is made up of 12 amino acids. Per germline, CDR1 ENHRY and CDR2 SYGVKD.